This T cell receptor (beta chain) was found in a study of cytomegalovirus exposure and HLA in healthy donors. Findings of the study overall: Reportedly, HLA-A and HLA-B alleles of most subjects were accurately predicted from TCR beta. Confirmation in vitro established that a few CMV-associated chains were specific for CMV antigens. Later findings reportedly placed an Asian-associated ancestry cluster below the roughly 690-donor mean for N-insertions.

This PCR relied on a set of 60 Vbeta primers and 13 Jbeta primers. Sequenced by immunoSEQ multiplex PCR; TCRdb stores in-frame clones only, minus some. The table includes about 200,000 clones, 82% detected once. A note on this clone: What it binds is not known.

CDR3 length equals 13 residues. V was pared by 4 bases and J by 1 base, with 8 bases between. Per the germline V gene, CDR1 is SGHKS and CDR2 is YYEKEE (reference sequence). The receptor's source is a man aged 40-55 years in good health and CMV-seropositive. The material sequenced was PBMCs. The chain combines TRBV5-5 with TRBJ1-1; the D is unclear. The DNA for the CDR3 is TGTGCCAGCAGCCTACGGTGGAACACTGAAGCTTTCTTT. Protein product: CASSLRWNTEAFF.